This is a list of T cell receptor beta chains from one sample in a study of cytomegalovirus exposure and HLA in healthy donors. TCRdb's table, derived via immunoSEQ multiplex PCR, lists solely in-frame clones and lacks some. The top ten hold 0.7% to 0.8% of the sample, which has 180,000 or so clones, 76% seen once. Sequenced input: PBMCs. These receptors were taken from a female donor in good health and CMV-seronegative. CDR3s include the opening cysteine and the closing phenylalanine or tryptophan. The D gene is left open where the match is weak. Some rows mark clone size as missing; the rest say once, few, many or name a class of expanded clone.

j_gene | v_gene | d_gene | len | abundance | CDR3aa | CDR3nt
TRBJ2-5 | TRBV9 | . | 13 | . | CASSVDVGRAQYF | TGTGCCAGCAGCGTAGATGTGGGGCGCGCCCAGTACTTC
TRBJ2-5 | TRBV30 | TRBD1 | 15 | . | CAWSVSNRGSETQYF | TGTGCCTGGAGTGTATCTAACAGGGGGTCGGAGACCCAGTACTTC
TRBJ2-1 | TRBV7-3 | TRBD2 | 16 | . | CASSLSGREGYNEQFF | TGTGCCAGCAGCTTAAGTGGGCGGGAGGGCTACAATGAGCAGTTCTTC
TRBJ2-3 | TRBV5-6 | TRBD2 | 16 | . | CASSPGLAGGTDTQYF | TGTGCCAGCAGCCCCGGACTAGCGGGGGGCACAGATACGCAGTATTTT
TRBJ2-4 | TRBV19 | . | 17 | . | CASSRTAPDREGNIQYF | TGTGCCAGTAGCCGCACGGCTCCCGATCGAGAGGGAAACATTCAGTACTTC
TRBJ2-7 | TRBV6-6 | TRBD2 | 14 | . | CASSYFLAGYEQYF | TGTGCCAGCAGTTACTTCCTAGCGGGATACGAGCAGTACTTC
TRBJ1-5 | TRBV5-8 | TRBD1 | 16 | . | CASILGDSRANQPQHF | TGTGCCAGCATCCTTGGGGACAGTCGGGCGAATCAGCCCCAGCATTTT
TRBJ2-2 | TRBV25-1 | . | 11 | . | CASSALGELFF | TGTGCCAGCAGTGCTCTCGGGGAGCTGTTTTTT
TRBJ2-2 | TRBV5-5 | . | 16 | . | CASSPREQVVGGELFF | TGTGCCAGCAGCCCCCGTGAGCAGGTGGTTGGCGGGGAGCTGTTTTTT
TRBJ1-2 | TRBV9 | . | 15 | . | CASSPQGGARYGYTF | TGTGCCAGCAGCCCCCAGGGCGGGGCTCGGTATGGCTACACCTTC
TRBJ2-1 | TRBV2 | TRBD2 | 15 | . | CASKITSGGAPEQFF | TGTGCCAGCAAAATAACTAGCGGGGGGGCCCCGGAGCAGTTCTTC
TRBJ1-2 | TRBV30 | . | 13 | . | CAWTVRGPSGYTF | TGTGCCTGGACTGTCAGGGGACCGAGCGGCTACACCTTC
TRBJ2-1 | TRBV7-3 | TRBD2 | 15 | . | CASSPLAGGPFEQFF | TGTGCCAGCAGTCCCTTAGCGGGGGGGCCTTTTGAGCAGTTCTTC
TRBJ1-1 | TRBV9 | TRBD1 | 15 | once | CASSKGQLANTEAFF | TGTGCCAGCAGCAAGGGACAGCTGGCGAACACTGAAGCTTTCTTT
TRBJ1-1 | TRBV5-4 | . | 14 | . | CASSLVAQGNEAFF | TGTGCCAGCAGCTTAGTCGCACAGGGCAACGAAGCTTTCTTT
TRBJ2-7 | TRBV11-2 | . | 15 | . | CASSSLGGTAYEQYF | TGTGCCAGCAGCTCCCTGGGCGGGACCGCCTACGAGCAGTACTTC
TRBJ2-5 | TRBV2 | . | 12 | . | CASGGAWETQYF | TGTGCCAGCGGGGGGGCATGGGAGACCCAGTACTTC
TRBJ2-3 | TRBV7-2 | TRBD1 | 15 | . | CASSIDRGQADTQYF | TGTGCCAGCAGCATAGACAGGGGGCAGGCAGATACGCAGTATTTT
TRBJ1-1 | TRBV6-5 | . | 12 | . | CASRRRNTEAFF | TGTGCCAGCCGACGGAGAAACACTGAAGCTTTCTTT
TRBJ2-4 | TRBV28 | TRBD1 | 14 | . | CASWTGSAKNIQYF | TGTGCCAGTTGGACAGGGTCGGCCAAAAACATTCAGTACTTC
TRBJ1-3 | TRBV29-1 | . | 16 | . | CSVDYYTKGSGNTIYF | TGCAGCGTTGATTACTACACGAAAGGCTCTGGAAACACCATATATTTT
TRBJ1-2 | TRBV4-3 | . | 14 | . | CASSTTGKGYGYTF | TGCGCCAGCAGCACTACAGGGAAGGGCTATGGCTACACCTTC
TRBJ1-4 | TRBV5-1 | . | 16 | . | CASSSGQTSTNEKLFF | TGCGCCAGCAGCTCCGGACAGACCTCAACTAATGAAAAACTGTTTTTT
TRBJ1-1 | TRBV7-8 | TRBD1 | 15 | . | CASSSSDRGITEAFF | TGTGCCAGCAGCTCATCGGACAGGGGGATCACTGAAGCTTTCTTT
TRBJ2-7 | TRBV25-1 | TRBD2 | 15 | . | CASSRGASGSYEQYF | TGTGCCAGCAGTCGCGGGGCTAGCGGCTCCTACGAGCAGTACTTC
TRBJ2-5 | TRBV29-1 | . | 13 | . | CSVDPRGSGTQYF | TGCAGCGTTGACCCACGGGGGTCCGGGACCCAGTACTTC
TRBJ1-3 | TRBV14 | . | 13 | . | CASSHQGGNTIYF | TGTGCCAGCAGCCACCAGGGGGGAAACACCATATATTTT
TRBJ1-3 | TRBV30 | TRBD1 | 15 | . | CAWSRTGSSGNTIYF | TGTGCCTGGAGCCGGACAGGGAGCTCTGGAAACACCATATATTTT
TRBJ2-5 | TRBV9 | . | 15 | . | CASSVEGGFGETQYF | TGTGCCAGCAGCGTTGAGGGAGGTTTCGGAGAGACCCAGTACTTC
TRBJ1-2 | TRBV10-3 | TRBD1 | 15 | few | CAISDPPKDRVGYTF | TGTGCCATCAGTGACCCGCCTAAAGACAGGGTTGGCTACACCTTC
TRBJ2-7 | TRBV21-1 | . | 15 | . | CASSKGTGAFYEQYF | TGTGCCAGCAGCAAAGGGACAGGGGCTTTCTACGAGCAGTACTTC
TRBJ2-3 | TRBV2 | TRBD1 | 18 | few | CASSALPTRTGISDTQYF | TGTGCCAGCAGTGCGCTCCCCACCAGGACAGGGATTTCAGATACGCAGTATTTT
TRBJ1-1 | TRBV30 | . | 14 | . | CAWSLIDQGGQAFF | TGTGCCTGGAGTCTAATCGACCAGGGCGGCCAAGCTTTCTTT
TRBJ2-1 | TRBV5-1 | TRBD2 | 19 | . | CASRRLADTIISSYNEQFF | TGCGCCAGCAGGAGGCTAGCGGATACCATCATTAGCTCCTACAATGAGCAGTTCTTC
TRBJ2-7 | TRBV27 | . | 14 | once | CASSLYDSSYEQYF | TGTGCCAGCAGTTTATACGACAGTTCCTACGAGCAGTACTTC
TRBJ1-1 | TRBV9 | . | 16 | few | CASSVDSGGLNTEAFF | TGTGCCAGCAGCGTAGATAGCGGGGGTCTGAACACTGAAGCTTTCTTT
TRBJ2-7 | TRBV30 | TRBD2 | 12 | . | CAWGTSGGHQYF | TGTGCCTGGGGGACTAGCGGGGGCCATCAGTACTTC
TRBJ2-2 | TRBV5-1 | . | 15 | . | CASSLSPVSTGELFF | TGCGCCAGCAGCTTGTCCCCCGTATCAACTGGGGAGCTGTTTTTT
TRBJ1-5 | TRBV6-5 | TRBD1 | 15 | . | CASSYAGGLGQPQHF | TGTGCCAGCAGTTACGCAGGGGGGTTGGGTCAGCCCCAGCATTTT
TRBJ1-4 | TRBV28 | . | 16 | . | CASEGSFWQRGEKLFF | TGTGCCAGCGAAGGGAGTTTTTGGCAGAGAGGTGAAAAACTGTTTTTT
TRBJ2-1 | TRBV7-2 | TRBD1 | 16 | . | CASSLEGTGAYNEQFF | TGTGCCAGCAGCTTAGAGGGGACAGGGGCCTACAATGAGCAGTTCTTC
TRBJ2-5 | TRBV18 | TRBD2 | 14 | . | CASSPLAGAETQYF | TGTGCCAGCTCACCGCTAGCGGGAGCAGAGACCCAGTACTTC
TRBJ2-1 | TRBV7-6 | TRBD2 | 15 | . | CASSRETSGSKEQFF | TGTGCCAGCAGCCGAGAAACTAGCGGGAGTAAAGAGCAGTTCTTC
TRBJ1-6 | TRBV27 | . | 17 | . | CASSFLGGRMYNSPLHF | TGTGCCAGCAGTTTCCTTGGAGGGAGGATGTATAATTCACCCCTCCACTTT
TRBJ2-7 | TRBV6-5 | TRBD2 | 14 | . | CASRAAGYDYEQYF | TGTGCCAGCAGGGCAGCGGGGTATGACTACGAGCAGTACTTC
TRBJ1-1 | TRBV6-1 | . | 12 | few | CASSETGLAAFF | TGTGCCAGCAGTGAAACAGGGTTAGCAGCTTTCTTT
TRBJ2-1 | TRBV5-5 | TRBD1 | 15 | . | CASSLSGTVNNEQFF | TGTGCCAGCAGCCTATCCGGGACAGTCAACAATGAGCAGTTCTTC
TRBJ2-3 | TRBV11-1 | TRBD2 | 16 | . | CASSSGLAGAIDTQYF | TGTGCCAGCAGCTCCGGGCTAGCGGGGGCTATTGATACGCAGTATTTT
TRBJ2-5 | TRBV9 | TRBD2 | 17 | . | CASSAAGTSGRQETQYF | TGTGCCAGCAGCGCCGCCGGGACTAGCGGGAGACAAGAGACCCAGTACTTC
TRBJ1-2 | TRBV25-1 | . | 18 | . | CASSESPPRVRGGDGYTF | TGTGCCAGCAGTGAATCGCCGCCCCGCGTCAGGGGAGGGGATGGCTACACCTTC
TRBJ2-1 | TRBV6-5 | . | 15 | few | CASSYSILASNEQFF | TGTGCCAGCAGTTACTCGATCCTAGCTTCTAATGAGCAGTTCTTC
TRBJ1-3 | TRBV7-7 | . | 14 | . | CASSPDNSGNTIYF | TGTGCTAGCAGTCCAGACAACTCTGGAAACACCATATATTTT
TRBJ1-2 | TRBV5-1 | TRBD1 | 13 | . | CASSSDRVNGYTF | TGCGCCAGCAGTTCAGACAGGGTAAATGGCTACACCTTC
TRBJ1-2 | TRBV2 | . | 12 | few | CASRGGDYGYTF | TGTGCCAGCCGGGGGGGAGACTATGGCTACACCTTC
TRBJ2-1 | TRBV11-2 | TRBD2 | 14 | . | CASTLGGRAVEQFF | TGTGCCAGCACCCTAGGAGGGAGGGCCGTTGAGCAGTTCTTC
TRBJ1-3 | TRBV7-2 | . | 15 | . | CASSLLTYSGNTIYF | TGTGCCAGCAGCTTATTAACCTACTCTGGAAACACCATATATTTT